The 30 T cell receptor beta chains in this list originate from one sample, sequenced in a study of CD8 T cells in ankylosing spondylitis (dated by TCRdb to 2017 to 2019). Library prep was done by 5' RACE. TCRdb records Illumina HiSeq 2500 as the sequencer. TCRdb cleaned the public reads at Q25 with fastp, built clones with MiXCR and kept in-frame beta chains. Each entry is one CDR3 protein sequence, shown with its most common DNA and genes. Within this sample are 150,000 to 200,000 distinct CDR3 sequences, with about 18% of them counted one time only. The biggest ten clones account for 4.3% of the sample. Material for sequencing was blood, either unsorted or a sorted T cell fraction (not recorded which). The receptors come from a male donor aged 10-35 years with ankylosing spondylitis or in good health (not recorded which). Donor details come from another sample of the same person, matched by shared clones.

This clonotype was seen many times. This chain joins TRBV30 and TRBJ1-2; 7 bases map to TRBD1. Germline lookup yields CDR1 GTSNPN and CDR2 SVGIG (reference sequence). Trimming at V came to 2 bases and at J to 8 bases, leaving 11 bases not matched to a gene. The CDR3 is 14 residues long. The CDR3 DNA sequence: TGTGCCTGGAGTTACAAGGGACAGCCGTCCGGCTACACCTTC. It encodes CAWSYKGQPSGYTF.

This clonotype was recorded many times. This chain connects TRBV7-2 to TRBJ2-1; D is possibly TRBD2 (6 bases). The germline CDR1 and CDR2 sequences are SGHTA and FQGNSA. V was clipped by 6 bases and J by 1 base, with 13 bases between them. The CDR3 covers 15 residues. The CDR3, as DNA: TGTGCCAGCAGGGATAGCGGATCATCCTACAATGAGCAGTTCTTC. Its protein product is CASRDSGSSYNEQFF.

In this sample, this clonotype turned up many times. The chain carries TRBV20-1 and TRBJ2-7; 9 bases align to TRBD2. Germline CDR1 is DFQATT and CDR2 is SNEGSKA (reference sequence). Trimming took 5 bases from V and 7 from J; bases not matched to a gene: 15. CDR3 length: 15 amino acids. The CDR3 nucleotides read TGCAGTGCTTTTAAGAATAGCGGGAGAGAATGGGAGCAGTACTTC. Protein product: CSAFKNSGREWEQYF.

This clonotype has ten or more counts. The gene calls are TRBV30 and TRBJ2-7; perhaps TRBD1 as D (6 bases). The germline V gene encodes CDR1 GTSNPN and CDR2 SVGIG (reference sequence). V lost 0 bases, J lost 2 bases, and 11 bases lay in between. The length of the CDR3 is 14 residues. The CDR3: CAWSVAQGPYEQYF. CDR3 DNA sequence: TGTGCCTGGAGTGTAGCACAGGGCCCCTACGAGCAGTACTTC.

This clonotype was detected a few times. This chain connects TRBV6-2 or TRBV6-3 to TRBJ2-3; possible D gene TRBD2, 6 bases. The CDR3 has 15 amino acids. Germline CDR1 MNHEY, CDR2 SVGEGT. The ends were cut back, 8 bases at V and 2 bases at J, with 17 bases in the middle. The CDR3, as DNA: TGTGCCAGCCGGGAGAGCCGCCGGGACACAGATACGCAGTATTTT. Translating it yields CASRESRRDTDTQYF.

At least ten counts were recorded for this clonotype. The chain carries TRBV12-3 or TRBV12-4 and TRBJ2-1, with D hard to call. This CDR3 has 12 residues. The V end was cut by 4 bases, the J end by 9 bases, with 10 bases between. This CDR3 reads CASSSRLSEQFF. CDR3 nucleotide sequence: TGTGCCAGCAGTTCTCGCCTGAGTGAGCAGTTCTTC.

This clonotype came up many times. The chain uses TRBV6-6 and TRBJ2-2; D uncertain. The CDR3 sequence is 11 residues long. Germline-derived CDR1 and CDR2 are MNHNY and SVGAGI (reference sequence). V lost 11 bases and J lost 3, with 7 bases in between. CDR3 region: CASRYTGELFF. CDR3 sequence (DNA): TGTGCCTCTCGGTACACCGGGGAGCTGTTTTTT.

Written as DNA, the CDR3 is TGCGCCAGCAGCCAAGGGGGGTCCGGGGAGCAGTACTTC. Its protein product is CASSQGGSGEQYF. The V and J genes are TRBV4-3 and TRBJ2-7, with D possibly being TRBD1 or TRBD2 (5 bases each). V was trimmed by 1 base and J by 7 bases, leaving 11 bases between them. Germline CDR1 reads LGHNA; CDR2 reads YSLEER. This CDR3 region has 13 residues.

This clonotype was detected many times. The chain uses TRBV7-2 and TRBJ2-7, with 11 bases aligning to TRBD2. Germline V lookup: CDR1 SGHTA, CDR2 FQGNSA. This CDR3 region has 14 residues. The V segment lost 6 bases and the J segment 3 bases; nucleotides outside the gene matches: 4. The CDR3 is CASSYLAGGYEQYV. The CDR3 DNA is TGTGCCAGCAGTTACCTAGCGGGAGGCTACGAGCAGTACGTC.

This clonotype has ten or more counts. V gene TRBV29-1 combines with J gene TRBJ1-1; perhaps TRBD1 as D (5 bases). Between the trimmed V and J ends, which lost 7 bases and 1 base, there was a span of 10 bases. Germline V lookup: CDR1 SQVTM, CDR2 ANQGSEA. CDR3 length: 12 amino acids. Written as DNA, the CDR3 is TGCAGCGGAGACACAGGGAACACTGAAGCTTTCTTT. It is translated as CSGDTGNTEAFF. The full variable domain, rest sourced from reference TRBV29-1 and TRBJ1-1, is SAVISQKPSRDICQRGTSLTIQCQVDSQVTMMFWYRQQPGQSLTLIATANQGSEATYESGFVIDKFPISRPNLTFSTLTVSNMSPEDSSIYLCSGDTGNTEAFFGQGTRLTVV.

The chain couples TRBV15 to TRBJ2-7; D not resolved. The V gene's germline CDR1 is LNHNV and CDR2 YYDKDF (reference sequence). The CDR3 sequence is 14 residues long. Trimming pared 1 base from V and 1 base from J, leaving 8 bases between. This chain's CDR3 is CATSRGLQSYEQYF. The CDR3 coding sequence is TGTGCCACCAGCAGAGGACTCCAATCCTACGAGCAGTACTTC. The full variable domain, rest sourced from reference TRBV15 and TRBJ2-7, is DAMVIQNPRYQVTQFGKPVTLSCSQTLNHNVMYWYQQKSSQAPKLLFHYYDKDFNNEADTPDNFQSRRPNTSFCFLDIRSPGLGDTAMYLCATSRGLQSYEQYFGPGTRLTVT.

This clonotype was picked up a small number of times. This rearrangement joins TRBV2 to TRBJ2-2, with 13 bases lining up with TRBD2. This CDR3 spans 18 amino acids. From germline, CDR1 is SNHLY and CDR2 FYNNEI. With 8 bases clipped from V and 0 bases from J, the junction kept 9 bases outside the gene matches. The CDR3: CASGLGLAGRPNTGELFF. The CDR3 DNA reads as TGTGCCAGCGGTCTGGGACTAGCGGGAAGACCGAACACCGGGGAGCTGTTTTTT.

The table lists this clonotype with many counts. The chain joins TRBV28 to TRBJ1-3, with 7 bases aligning to TRBD1. This CDR3 has 16 amino acids. Germline CDR1 MDHEN, CDR2 SYDVKM. V trimming: 5 bases; J trimming: 0 bases; junction bases outside the gene matches: 7. CDR3 coding DNA: TGTGCCAGCAGTCCCCCGGGACAGCTCTCTGGAAACACCATATATTTT. Amino acid sequence: CASSPPGQLSGNTIYF.

This clonotype was recorded many times. V usage is TRBV6-4 and J usage is TRBJ2-1, with 8 bases matching TRBD1. CDR1 and CDR2 (germline): MRHNA, SNTAGT. CDR3 length equals 13 residues. Trimming cost V 5 bases and J 9 bases; bases outside gene matches: 6. This CDR3 is CASSPGQGVEQFF. The CDR3 DNA is TGTGCCAGCAGTCCCGGACAGGGTGTTGAGCAGTTCTTC.

The table lists this clonotype with many counts. The chain joins TRBV25-1 to TRBJ2-5, with a tentative D call TRBD2 (6 bases). Trimming took off 2 bases at V and 7 bases at J, with 26 bases between the two ends. This CDR3 has 18 amino acids. The germline CDR1 and CDR2 sequences are MGHDK and SYGVNS. This CDR3 is CASSETRPGTYTRGTQYF. In DNA, the CDR3 is TGTGCCAGCAGTGAAACCAGACCCGGGACTTACACCCGAGGGACCCAGTACTTC.

This clonotype was counted many times. The chain couples TRBV15 to TRBJ2-2, with 12 bases lining up with TRBD1. The junction had 5 bases not matched to a gene; V was cut back by 7 bases and J by 2 bases. Looked up from germline, CDR1 is LNHNV and CDR2 is YYDKDF (reference sequence). This CDR3 is 16 amino acids long. This CDR3 reads CATKRDRGLNTGELFF. DNA for the CDR3: TGTGCCACCAAGAGGGACAGGGGGCTAAACACCGGGGAGCTGTTTTTT.

Many counts were recorded for this clonotype. This chain uses TRBV10-2 with TRBJ2-2, with TRBD1 identical over 10 bases. Germline V CDR1 and CDR2: WSHSY, SAAADI. V lost 10 bases and J lost 0; bases outside the gene matches: 2. The CDR3 contains 14 residues. For the CDR3, the DNA is TGCGCCACGACAGGGGGCCCGAACACCGGGGAGCTGTTTTTT. This encodes CATTGGPNTGELFF.

The sample holds many counts of this clonotype. The chain joins TRBV29-1 to TRBJ2-7; D possibly corresponds to TRBD2 (6 bases). V lost 8 bases and J 7 bases, leaving 18 bases between the germline ends. This CDR3 comprises 12 residues. Germline CDR1 is SQVTM and CDR2 is ANQGSEA. The CDR3 sequence is CSTWDSGGEQYF. In DNA form, the CDR3 reads TGCAGCACTTGGGACTCCGGAGGGGAGCAGTACTTC.

This clonotype was recorded a few times. The chain recombines TRBV20-1 with TRBJ2-1; the D gene is possibly TRBD2 (6 bases). V shed 5 bases and J shed 8 bases, with 16 bases lying between them. Per the germline V gene, CDR1 is DFQATT and CDR2 is SNEGSKA (reference sequence). The CDR3 has 13 amino acids. The CDR3 bases are TGCAGTGCTCCCCTCGGACCGGGGGATGAGCAGTTCTTC. Translating it yields CSAPLGPGDEQFF.

The genes are TRBV7-7 and TRBJ2-2; TRBD2 aligns across 7 bases. Germline-derived CDR1 and CDR2 are SSHAT and FNYEAQ (reference sequence). V shed 11 bases and J 4 bases; nucleotides not matched to a gene: 7. The CDR3 has 13 residues. CDR3: CAAGGRGTGELFF. The DNA of the CDR3 is TGTGCCGCTGGTGGGAGGGGCACCGGGGAGCTGTTTTTT.

The chain carries TRBV5-1 and TRBJ2-3; TRBD2 aligns across 9 bases. This CDR3 is built from 15 residues. The germline CDR1 and CDR2 sequences are SGHRS and YFSETQ. Unmatched junction bases numbered 4, after V lost 4 bases and J lost 1 base. CDR3 nucleotides: TGCGCCAGCAGCCTGGGACTAGCCCGCACAGATACGCAGTATTTT. Amino acid sequence: CASSLGLARTDTQYF.

This clonotype was counted many times. The chain employs TRBV7-8 and TRBJ2-3; D unresolved. Trimming took off 1 base at V and 3 bases at J, with 5 bases between the two ends. CDR1 and CDR2 from the germline V gene are SGHVS and FQNEAQ. The CDR3 has 13 residues. This CDR3 reads CASSLVDTDTQYF. In DNA, the CDR3 is TGTGCCAGCAGCTTAGTCGATACAGATACGCAGTATTTT.

A single count supports this clonotype. The chain recombines TRBV11-2 with TRBJ2-1; TRBD1 matches at 9 bases. Germline V gene lookup returns CDR1 SGHAT and CDR2 FQNNGV. The junction had 8 bases not matched to a gene; V was cut back by 5 bases and J by 6 bases. This CDR3 has 15 residues. CDR3 amino acids: CASSLTPGQGNEQFF. The CDR3 DNA follows: TGTGCCAGCAGCCTTACACCGGGACAGGGCAATGAGCAGTTCTTC.

This clonotype was picked up many times. This sequence joins TRBV19 and TRBJ1-5; D unclear. The CDR3 contains 14 residues. The germline V and J ends were trimmed by 7 bases and 4 bases, with 14 bases remaining between them. Germline CDR1 is LNHDA and CDR2 is SQIVND (reference sequence). CDR3 in amino acids: CASTGRQSNQPQHF. In DNA form, the CDR3 reads TGTGCCAGTACGGGCAGGCAATCTAATCAGCCCCAGCATTTT. The full variable domain, rest sourced from reference TRBV19 and TRBJ1-5, is DGGITQSPKYLFRKEGQNVTLSCEQNLNHDAMYWYRQDPGQGLRLIYYSQIVNDFQKGDIAEGYSVSREKKESFPLTVTSAQKNPTAFYLCASTGRQSNQPQHFGDGTRLSIL.

This clonotype was counted at least ten times. J is TRBJ1-2 and V is TRBV20-1; D unclear. V was trimmed by 8 bases and J by 0 bases, leaving 28 bases between them. The germline V gene has CDR1 DFQATT and CDR2 SNEGSKA (reference sequence). The CDR3 spans 18 residues. CDR3 coding DNA: TGCAGTACCGACTCTAGAGCCGGCGAAGGATTGACTAACTATGGCTACACCTTC. Its translation: CSTDSRAGEGLTNYGYTF.

This clonotype was counted many times. The rearrangement joins TRBV11-3 to TRBJ1-1, with 8 bases fitting TRBD1. The CDR3 covers 15 residues. With V trimmed by 3 bases and J by 5 bases, 8 bases remained unmatched. Germline CDR1 SGHNT, CDR2 YENEEA. CDR3 sequence (DNA): TGTGCCAGCAGCTTTAGCCAGGGGGCAGGAACTGAAGCTTTCTTT. This gives the protein CASSFSQGAGTEAFF.

This chain connects TRBV11-2 to TRBJ2-3, with 14 positions matching TRBD2. The CDR3 contains 19 residues. Germline trimming cut 1 base from V and 2 bases from J; bases unmatched to any gene: 8. Germline loops: CDR1 SGHAT, CDR2 FQNNGV. DNA for the CDR3: TGTGCCAGCAGCTTAGGAGGACTAGCGGGAGGTGTCAACACAGATACGCAGTATTTT. Protein product: CASSLGGLAGGVNTDTQYF.

This clonotype occurred many times. The CDR3 reads CASSQDSDTQYF. In DNA, the CDR3 is TGCGCCAGCAGCCAAGATTCGGATACGCAGTATTTT. The V and J genes are TRBV4-3 and TRBJ2-3; D ambiguous. In germline, CDR1 is LGHNA, CDR2 YSLEER. V lost 0 bases, J lost 6 bases, and 4 bases lay in between. The CDR3 is made up of 12 amino acids.

This rearrangement joins TRBV9 to TRBJ2-1; D gene uncertain. The V gene lost 3 bases and the J gene lost 4 bases, with 8 bases spanning the gap. CDR1 and CDR2 (germline): SGDLS, YYNGEE. The CDR3 runs 13 residues. In DNA form, the CDR3 reads TGTGCCAGCAGCGCTCCGCAATACAATGAGCAGTTCTTC. It specifies CASSAPQYNEQFF.

The V and J genes are TRBV27 and TRBJ2-7, with 8 bases that match TRBD1. The CDR3 consists of 14 residues. V was pared by 6 bases and J by 7 bases, with 11 bases of the junction left unmatched. The germline gives CDR1 MNHEY, CDR2 SMNVEV (reference sequence). The CDR3 region has the DNA TGTGCCAGCAGACAGGGGGAACCTTCGGAAGAGCAGTACTTC. This encodes CASRQGEPSEEQYF.